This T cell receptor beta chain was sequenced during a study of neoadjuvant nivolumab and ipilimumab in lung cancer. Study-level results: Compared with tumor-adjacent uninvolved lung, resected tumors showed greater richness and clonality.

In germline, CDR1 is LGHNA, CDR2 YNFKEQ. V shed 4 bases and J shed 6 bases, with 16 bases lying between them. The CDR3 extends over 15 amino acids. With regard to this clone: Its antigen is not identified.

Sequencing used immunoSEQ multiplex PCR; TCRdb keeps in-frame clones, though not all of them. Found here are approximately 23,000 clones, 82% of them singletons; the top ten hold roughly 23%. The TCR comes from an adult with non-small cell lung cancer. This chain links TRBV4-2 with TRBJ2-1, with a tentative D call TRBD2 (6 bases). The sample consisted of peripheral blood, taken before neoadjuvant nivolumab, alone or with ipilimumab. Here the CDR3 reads CASSLLAAMGNEQFF. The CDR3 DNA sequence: TGTGCCAGCAGCCTACTAGCCGCAATGGGCAATGAGCAGTTCTTC.